This T cell receptor (beta chain) was retrieved from a study of T-cell reconstitution after alpha-beta-depleted transplantation in children. This clonotype was picked up many times. Unique molecular identifiers were incorporated into the prepared TCRbeta library. TCRdb re-called the PCR reads with MiXCR, one entry per CDR3 protein. The sample has fewer than 25,000 distinct CDR3 sequences; roughly 10% are singletons. The CDR3 covers 16 residues. Germline CDR1 LGHDT, CDR2 YNNKEL (reference sequence). The junction had 8 bases not matched to a gene; V was cut back by 4 bases and J by 4 bases. The chain recombines TRBV3-1 with TRBJ2-3; 10 bases map to TRBD1. The TCR was taken from a human donor who donated a stem cell graft to a child with chronic granulomatous disease. The source was PBMCs from the stem cell graft donor, collected from the stem cell graft. CDR3 coding DNA: TGTGCCAGCAGCCCCCCCCCGGGACAGGGGCCAGATACGCAGTATTTT. It specifies CASSPPPGQGPDTQYF.